The next 8 T cell receptor beta chains were all read from a single sample in a study of PD-1 blockade in mismatch repair-deficient tumors. Only in-frame clones appear in the TCRdb table, and some are missing; sequencing was by immunoSEQ multiplex PCR. The repertoire has about 68,000 clones, around 73% of them found once; the top ten carry approximately 5%. This specimen consisted of peripheral blood, obtained 2 weeks after starting pembrolizumab. The source is an adult with mismatch repair-deficient cancer.

The chain recombines TRBV10-2 with TRBJ2-1; 8 bases align to TRBD1. V shed 3 bases and J 8 bases; nucleotides not matched to a gene: 6. CDR1 is WSHSY, CDR2 SAAADI, per germline. The CDR3 runs to 14 residues. The CDR3 loop reads CASSDVAGGYEQFF. CDR3 DNA sequence: TGCGCCAGCAGTGATGTGGCAGGGGGCTATGAGCAGTTCTTC.

This rearrangement joins TRBV27 to TRBJ1-1, with no clear D. The germline V gene encodes CDR1 MNHEY and CDR2 SMNVEV (reference sequence). The length of the CDR3 is 13 residues. Trimming shortened V by 4 bases and J by 0 bases, and 6 bases separated the two germline ends. This CDR3 reads CASSSQLNTEAFF. The DNA for the CDR3 is TGTGCCAGCAGTTCCCAATTGAACACTGAAGCTTTCTTT.

V is TRBV9 and J is TRBJ2-7, with D perhaps TRBD1 (6 bases). Deletions cut 3 bases from V and 6 bases from J, with 19 bases between. The germline V gene encodes CDR1 SGDLS and CDR2 YYNGEE. This CDR3 has 15 amino acids. The CDR3: CASSARDTSLSEQYF. CDR3 nucleotide sequence: TGTGCCAGCAGCGCCCGGGACACCAGCCTCAGCGAGCAGTACTTC.

The chain uses TRBV9 and TRBJ2-2; D perhaps matches TRBD1 (5 bases). CDR3 length: 17 amino acids. With 0 bases removed from V and 3 bases from J, the gap between germline ends came to 15 bases. In germline, CDR1 is SGDLS, CDR2 YYNGEE. CDR3 sequence (DNA): TGTGCCAGCAGCGTAGCTTTCCAGGGTGGGGACACCGGGGAGCTGTTTTTT. It yields the protein CASSVAFQGGDTGELFF.

The chain combines TRBV11-3 with TRBJ1-1, with 7 bases identical to TRBD1. V gave up 3 bases and J gave up 4 bases; unmatched junction bases: 5. The CDR3 length is 14 residues. Germline V gene sequence: CDR1 SGHNT, CDR2 YENEEA. For the CDR3, the DNA is TGTGCCAGCAGCTTTAGACAGGGAGGCACTGAAGCTTTCTTT. Translating it yields CASSFRQGGTEAFF.

This chain connects TRBV5-6 to TRBJ1-1; D may be TRBD1 (5 bases). The CDR3 contains 14 residues. Germline-derived CDR1 and CDR2 are SGHDT and YYEEEE. V was shortened by 0 bases and J by 3 bases, with 9 bases between the two germline ends. CDR3 DNA: TGTGCCAGCAGCTTGGTGGGGGGGGACACTGAAGCTTTCTTT. Amino acids: CASSLVGGDTEAFF.

This chain joins TRBV7-9 and TRBJ2-5; D is undetermined. Germline values: CDR1 SEHNR, CDR2 FQNEAQ (reference sequence). With 1 base removed from V and 2 bases from J, the gap between germline ends came to 2 bases. This CDR3 contains 12 residues. Written as DNA, the CDR3 is TGTGCCAGCAGCTTAGTTCAAGAGACCCAGTACTTC. It codes for CASSLVQETQYF.

The CDR3 region is CASSVVGGGEAFF. In nucleotides, the CDR3 is TGTGCCAGCAGCGTAGTGGGGGGCGGTGAAGCTTTCTTT. V gene TRBV9 combines with J gene TRBJ1-1, with D perhaps TRBD1 (6 bases). The CDR3 sequence is 13 residues long. Trimming stripped 0 bases from V and 7 bases from J, with 10 bases between. Germline CDR1 SGDLS, CDR2 YYNGEE.